A single sample is the source of the 31 T cell receptor beta chains below, sequenced in a study of blood T cell repertoires in COVID-19. The protocol was immunoSEQ multiplex PCR, while the TCRdb copy is restricted to in-frame clones and leaves out a portion. The sample includes 250,000 to 400,000 clones, about 91% seen only once; the top ten take roughly 1.7%. Input material: peripheral blood. These receptors all stem from a woman aged 25 to 45 with COVID-19, enrolled during active disease.

V is TRBV5-5 and J is TRBJ2-1; D is unclear. V lost 2 bases, J lost 8 bases, and 14 bases lay in between. CDR1 and CDR2 (germline): SGHKS, YYEKEE (reference sequence). The CDR3 sequence is 14 residues long. DNA for the CDR3: TGTGCCAGCAGCTTCCGGGTCGTTTCGGATGAGCAGTTCTTC. This translates into CASSFRVVSDEQFF.

The chain carries TRBV4-1 and TRBJ2-3, with D tentatively TRBD2 (6 bases). In germline, CDR1 is MGHRA, CDR2 YSYEKL. Trimming shortened V by 2 bases and J by 4 bases, and 22 bases separated the two germline ends. The length of the CDR3 is 18 residues. CDR3 nucleotides: TGCGCCAGCAGCCAACGGTCCATAGTCGGGGAGGTACCAGATACGCAGTATTTT. It encodes CASSQRSIVGEVPDTQYF.

The gene calls are TRBV10-2 and TRBJ2-5, with unresolved D. The V gene lost 4 bases and the J gene lost 5 bases, with 8 bases spanning the gap. This CDR3 contains 12 residues. Germline V lookup: CDR1 WSHSY, CDR2 SAAADI. The CDR3 region is CASSALRETQYF. The CDR3 bases are TGCGCCAGCAGTGCGCTACGGGAGACCCAGTACTTC.

This chain connects TRBV27 to TRBJ2-2; maybe TRBD2 (5 bases). CDR3 length: 12 residues. CDR1 MNHEY and CDR2 SMNVEV come from the germline V gene (reference sequence). The V end lost 6 bases, the J end lost 6 bases, and 8 bases lay between the germline ends. The CDR3: CASRRVAGELFF. CDR3 nucleotide sequence: TGTGCCAGCAGGAGGGTGGCCGGGGAGCTGTTTTTT.

The gene calls are TRBV3-1 (or the pseudogene TRBV3-2) and TRBJ1-5; the match to TRBD1 covers 10 bases. The germline V gene has CDR1 LGHDT and CDR2 YNNKEL (reference sequence). V was pared by 4 bases and J by 1 base, with 13 bases of the junction left unmatched. The CDR3 is 19 amino acids. The CDR3 region is CASSPPVDRGYLSNQPQHF. The CDR3 DNA reads TGTGCCAGCAGCCCCCCCGTGGACAGGGGGTACCTAAGCAATCAGCCCCAGCATTTT.

The rearrangement uses TRBV6-5 and TRBJ2-7, with TRBD1 matching 7 bases. Trimming cost V 4 bases and J 7 bases; bases outside gene matches: 13. The germline V gene has CDR1 MNHEY and CDR2 SVGAGI. The CDR3 loop spans 15 amino acids. This chain's CDR3 is CASSLTGSPRREQYF. The CDR3 region has the DNA TGTGCCAGCAGTTTGACAGGGAGCCCACGGCGGGAGCAGTACTTC.

The rearrangement joins TRBV7-8 to TRBJ2-1; 8 bases match TRBD1. V dropped 5 bases and J dropped 4; count of bases not matched to a gene: 7. This CDR3 is built from 15 residues. Germline V gene data show CDR1 as SGHVS and CDR2 as FQNEAQ. The CDR3 nucleotides are TGTGCCAGCAGCACCGACAGGGGATCTTACAATGAGCAGTTCTTC. This gives the protein CASSTDRGSYNEQFF.

The chain uses TRBV5-1 and TRBJ2-2; 15 bases fit TRBD2. The CDR3 has 18 residues. Germline V gene lookup returns CDR1 SGHRS and CDR2 YFSETQ. V was clipped by 1 base and J by 0 bases; unmatched bases: 1. This CDR3 is CASSLRTSGGANTGELFF. CDR3 coding DNA: TGCGCCAGCAGCTTGAGGACTAGCGGGGGGGCGAACACCGGGGAGCTGTTTTTT.

This clone was recorded once. The chain combines TRBV6-1 with TRBJ1-2, with a weak D call TRBD1 (6 bases). With 5 bases removed from V and 8 bases from J, the gap between germline ends came to 15 bases. This CDR3 is built from 13 residues. CDR1 is MNHNS and CDR2 is SASEGT in the germline V gene. The CDR3 DNA reads as TGTGCCAGCAGTTTCACCCTCCAGGGGGGCTACACCTTC. Translation: CASSFTLQGGYTF.

The rearrangement uses TRBV24-1 and TRBJ1-1; no reliable D call. This CDR3 has 13 residues. CDR1 is KGHDR and CDR2 is SFDVKD in the germline V gene. V lost 9 bases to trimming and J lost 1 base, with 11 bases between them. The CDR3 here is CATLIAGNTEAFF. As DNA, the CDR3 is TGTGCCACCCTCATCGCAGGGAACACTGAAGCTTTCTTT.

This chain connects TRBV28 to TRBJ1-2, with TRBD1 identical over 7 bases. CDR3 length equals 13 residues. V dropped 6 bases and J dropped 7; count of bases not matched to a gene: 8. Germline V gene sequence: CDR1 MDHEN, CDR2 SYDVKM. CDR3 in amino acids: CASRDGQETGYTF. In DNA, the CDR3 is TGTGCCAGCAGGGACGGACAGGAAACTGGCTACACCTTC.

V and J are TRBV6-5 and TRBJ1-4; 12 bases are shared with TRBD1. Losses at the gene ends were 6 bases for V and 7 bases for J; bases not matched to a gene: 6. Germline CDR1 is MNHEY and CDR2 is SVGAGI. CDR3 length: 15 amino acids. CDR3 in DNA: TGTGCCAGCAGGCCCTGGGACAGGGGGCTTGAAAAACTGTTTTTT. It translates to CASRPWDRGLEKLFF.

The gene calls are TRBV2 and TRBJ2-3, with D perhaps TRBD2 (6 bases). The germline gives CDR1 SNHLY, CDR2 FYNNEI. The V end lost 4 bases, the J end lost 4 bases, and 15 bases lay between the germline ends. The CDR3 covers 15 residues. The CDR3 DNA is TGTGCCAGCAGTGTGGCGGGGAAAGTATCAGATACGCAGTATTTT. Translating gives CASSVAGKVSDTQYF.

The V gene is TRBV7-2, the J gene TRBJ1-2; no reliable D call. Germline V lookup: CDR1 SGHTA, CDR2 FQGNSA. This CDR3 has 14 residues. The V and J ends lost 5 bases and 4 bases respectively, with 14 bases between them. This CDR3 is CASSPSGLSYGYTF. The CDR3 DNA reads as TGTGCCAGCAGCCCCAGCGGACTCAGCTATGGCTACACCTTC.

J is TRBJ2-7 and V is TRBV11-1, with TRBD1 matching 7 bases. The junction had 0 bases not matched to a gene; V was cut back by 2 bases and J by 2 bases. The V gene's germline CDR1 is SGHAT and CDR2 FQDESV (reference sequence). The CDR3 is made up of 13 amino acids. CDR3 coding DNA: TGTGCCAGCAGCTTAACAGGGGCCTACGAGCAGTACTTC. It translates to CASSLTGAYEQYF. Based on the CDR3 plus reference TRBV11-1 and TRBJ2-7, the full variable domain is EAEVAQSPRYKITEKSQAVAFWCDPISGHATLYWYRQILGQGPELLVQFQDESVVDDSQLPKDRFSAERLKGVDSTLKIQPAELGDSAMYLCASSLTGAYEQYFGPGTRLTVT.

V gene TRBV6-5 combines with J gene TRBJ2-2, with D unresolved. The CDR3 is made up of 14 amino acids. V was clipped by 7 bases and J by 7 bases, with 16 bases between them. The V gene's germline CDR1 is MNHEY and CDR2 SVGAGI. In DNA form, the CDR3 reads TGTGCCAGCACCTACTGGCAGGCCGGCGGGGAGCTGTTTTTT. Its translation: CASTYWQAGGELFF.

This clone was observed a handful of times. The CDR3 sequence is CASSHDRNEAFF. The DNA of the CDR3 is TGTGCCAGCAGCCACGACAGGAATGAAGCTTTCTTT. The chain recombines TRBV7-9 with TRBJ1-1, with a weak D call TRBD1 (6 bases). Per germline, CDR1 SEHNR and CDR2 FQNEAQ (reference sequence). Trimming stripped 5 bases from V and 7 bases from J, with 11 bases between. The CDR3 covers 12 residues.

The chain is built from TRBV19 and TRBJ1-6, with TRBD1 as a possible D gene (6 bases). The CDR3 totals 14 residues. Germline assignment: CDR1 LNHDA and CDR2 SQIVND (reference sequence). V lost 6 bases to trimming and J lost 7 bases, with 13 bases between them. CDR3 DNA: TGTGCCAGTAGCGACAGGCCCGGGAATTCACCCCTCCACTTT. Amino acids: CASSDRPGNSPLHF.

The chain employs TRBV7-2 and TRBJ2-7, with TRBD1 matching over 7 bases. Germline V gene lookup returns CDR1 SGHTA and CDR2 FQGNSA. Germline trimming cut 5 bases from V and 4 bases from J; bases unmatched to any gene: 5. This CDR3 has 13 residues. The CDR3 reads CASSPDRAYEQYF. CDR3 coding DNA: TGTGCCAGCAGCCCCGACAGGGCGTACGAGCAGTACTTC.

The chain combines TRBV5-1 with TRBJ2-2; possible D gene TRBD1, 5 bases. Trimming left V 0 bases short and J 0 bases short, with 12 bases between. This CDR3 is 17 amino acids long. Per the germline V gene, CDR1 is SGHRS and CDR2 is YFSETQ. Here the CDR3 DNA reads TGCGCCAGCAGCTTGGCCAAGGGGTGGACGAACACCGGGGAGCTGTTTTTT. It yields the protein CASSLAKGWTNTGELFF.

The rearrangement joins TRBV12-1 to TRBJ1-1. TRBV12-1 is deemed a pseudogene. The CDR3 extends over 14 amino acids. CDR3 residues: CASSLEGSGTEAFF. The CDR3 DNA is TGTGCCAGCAGCCTGGAGGGGTCGGGCACTGAAGCTTTCTTT.

The chain employs TRBV2 and TRBJ1-2; D remains unclear. The CDR3 is 13 amino acids. CDR1 and CDR2 from the germline V gene are SNHLY and FYNNEI. The V gene lost 5 bases and the J gene lost 0 bases, with 7 bases spanning the gap. The CDR3 DNA reads as TGTGCCAGCAGTCCCACAGCTAACTATGGCTACACCTTC. It specifies CASSPTANYGYTF.

The rearrangement links TRBV2 to TRBJ1-5; TRBD1 agrees at 9 bases. J lost 1 base, V lost 6 bases, and 4 bases had no gene match. The CDR3 totals 15 residues. Per the germline V gene, CDR1 is SNHLY and CDR2 is FYNNEI. The CDR3 coding sequence is TGTGCCAGCAGCCTACAGGGGGCGAGCAATCAGCCCCAGCATTTT. It encodes CASSLQGASNQPQHF.

The genes are TRBV7-2 and TRBJ2-1; the D is unclear. CDR3 length: 12 amino acids. Germline CDR1 and CDR2: SGHTA and FQGNSA. Trimming cost V 0 bases and J 7 bases, with 4 bases left between them. For the CDR3, the DNA is TGTGCCAGCAGCTTAGCGCTAAATGAGCAGTTCTTC. Translated: CASSLALNEQFF.

This clone was observed a single time. The chain uses TRBV10-2 and TRBJ2-1; 15 bases agree with TRBD2. After removal of 7 bases from V and 6 bases from J, the junction contained 4 bases not matched to a gene. The CDR3 contains 15 residues. The V gene's germline CDR1 is WSHSY and CDR2 SAAADI. The DNA of the CDR3 is TGCGCCAGCACCAGGACTAGCGGGGGGGTCAATGAGCAGTTCTTC. Translation: CASTRTSGGVNEQFF.

The chain uses TRBV5-1 and TRBJ2-1; 10 bases match TRBD2. Trimming at V came to 0 bases and at J to 5 bases, leaving 5 bases not matched to a gene. The germline gives CDR1 SGHRS, CDR2 YFSETQ. This CDR3 spans 16 amino acids. This CDR3 reads CASSLEAGGLDNEQFF. The CDR3 coding sequence is TGCGCCAGCAGCTTGGAAGCGGGGGGGCTTGACAATGAGCAGTTCTTC.

V gene TRBV6-5 combines with J gene TRBJ2-2, with 8 nucleotides matching TRBD1. J gave up 7 bases and V 7 bases, and 11 bases lay outside the gene matches. Germline values: CDR1 MNHEY, CDR2 SVGAGI. The CDR3 loop spans 15 amino acids. CDR3 DNA: TGTGCCAGCACAGACAGGGGAGTTCTACACGGGGAGCTGTTTTTT. Residues: CASTDRGVLHGELFF.

In this sample, this clone turned up a few times. The chain employs TRBV4-1 and TRBJ1-5, with TRBD1 matching 7 bases. This CDR3 is 15 amino acids long. Germline assignment: CDR1 MGHRA and CDR2 YSYEKL. Trimming removed 5 bases from V and 7 bases from J; junction bases left unmatched: 11. In DNA, the CDR3 is TGCGCCAGCAGCTTTGACAGGGCTGGGAGACAGCCCCAGCATTTT. Protein: CASSFDRAGRQPQHF.

Turning to this clone: The identical CDR3 is also encoded by other nucleotide sequences in the sample. The chain joins TRBV29-1 to TRBJ1-1, with D possibly TRBD1 on 5 matching bases. The germline gives CDR1 SQVTM, CDR2 ANQGSEA. This CDR3 has 13 residues. The V gene lost 7 bases and the J gene lost 1 base, with 13 bases spanning the gap. Written as DNA, the CDR3 is TGCAGCGCCACGGGAGGGGAGAACACTGAAGCTTTCTTT. Its protein product is CSATGGENTEAFF.

This chain links TRBV5-1 with TRBJ2-3, with TRBD2 matching over 9 bases. Per the germline V gene, CDR1 is SGHRS and CDR2 is YFSETQ. The ends lost 0 bases at V and 3 bases at J; junction bases unmatched: 14. The CDR3 is 19 residues long. The CDR3, as DNA: TGCGCCAGCAGCTTGGGAATTAGCGGGGGAGAGCAGATGACAGATACGCAGTATTTT. Protein product: CASSLGISGGEQMTDTQYF.

This chain connects TRBV7-9 to TRBJ2-3; tentatively, D is TRBD1 (6 bases). Trimming took 5 bases from V and 0 from J, leaving 9 bases between them. The CDR3 is made up of 14 amino acids. Germline-derived CDR1 and CDR2 are SEHNR and FQNEAQ (reference sequence). CDR3 amino acids: CASSEQGSTDTQYF. DNA for the CDR3: TGTGCCAGCAGCGAACAGGGTAGCACAGATACGCAGTATTTT.